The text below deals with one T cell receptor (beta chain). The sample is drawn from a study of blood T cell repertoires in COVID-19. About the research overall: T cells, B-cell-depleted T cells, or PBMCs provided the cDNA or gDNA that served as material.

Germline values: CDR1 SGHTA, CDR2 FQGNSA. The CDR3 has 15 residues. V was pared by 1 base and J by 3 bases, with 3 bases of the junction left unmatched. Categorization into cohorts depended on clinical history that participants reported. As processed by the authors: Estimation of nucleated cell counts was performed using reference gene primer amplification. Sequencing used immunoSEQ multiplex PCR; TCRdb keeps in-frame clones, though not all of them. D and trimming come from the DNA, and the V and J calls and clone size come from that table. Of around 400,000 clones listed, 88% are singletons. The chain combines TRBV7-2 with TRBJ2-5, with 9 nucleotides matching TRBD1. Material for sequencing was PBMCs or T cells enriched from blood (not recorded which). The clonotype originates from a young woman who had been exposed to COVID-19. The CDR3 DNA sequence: TGTGCCAGCAGCTTAGTGGGACAGGGAAAAGAGACCCAGTACTTC. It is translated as CASSLVGQGKETQYF.